This is a list of T cell receptor beta chains from one sample in a study of blood T cell repertoires in COVID-19. The repertoire was sequenced with immunoSEQ multiplex PCR; TCRdb's copy has only in-frame clones and lacks some. The sample yields around 380,000 clones, approximately 87% seen once. Sequencing was carried out using PBMCs or T cells enriched from blood (not recorded which). Receptors originate from a young man who had recovered from COVID-19. CDR3s include the opening cysteine and the closing phenylalanine or tryptophan. Fields, in order: clone size, D gene, CDR3 length, J gene, V gene, CDR3 protein, CDR3 DNA. A D gene is named only where the DNA matches it firmly. Size is stated for part of the rows, as once, few or many counts, or as a class when the clone is expanded.

>.|.|12|TRBJ1-1|TRBV19
CASSDFGTEAFF
TGTGCCAGTAGTGATTTCGGCACTGAAGCTTTCTTT
>.|.|14|TRBJ1-1|TRBV3-1/TRBV3-2
CASSQGGRNTEAFF
TGTGCCAGCAGCCAAGGGGGCAGGAACACTGAAGCTTTCTTT
>.|.|13|TRBJ1-2|TRBV19
CASSPRVFYGYTF
TGTGCCAGTAGTCCCAGGGTGTTCTATGGCTACACCTTC
>once|.|17|TRBJ1-4|TRBV7-8
CASSLDGGLGTNEKLFF
TGTGCCAGCAGCTTAGATGGGGGCTTGGGAACTAATGAAAAACTGTTTTTT
>.|.|11|TRBJ1-1|TRBV12-3/TRBV12-4
CASIDDIVAFF
TGTGCCAGCATCGATGACATAGTAGCTTTCTTT
>.|TRBD1|13|TRBJ2-1|TRBV3-1/TRBV3-2
CATGTGATNEQFF
TGTGCCACCGGGACAGGGGCTACCAATGAGCAGTTCTTC
>.|.|16|TRBJ2-3|TRBV7-6
CASSSRLLAGPHTQYF
TGTGCCAGCAGCTCCCGCCTCTTGGCGGGGCCTCATACGCAGTATTTT
>once|.|15|TRBJ1-2|TRBV3-1/TRBV3-2
CASSQVLQGAVGYTF
TGTGCCAGCAGCCAAGTTCTGCAGGGCGCTGTCGGCTACACCTTC
>.|TRBD2|15|TRBJ2-7|TRBV15
CATSSRRGVTYEQYF
TGTGCCACCAGCAGTCGCCGGGGGGTTACCTACGAGCAGTACTTC
>.|TRBD2|14|TRBJ2-1|TRBV4-2
CASSQSTSGGAMFF
TGTGCCAGCAGCCAGTCTACTAGCGGGGGGGCGATGTTCTTC
>.|.|10|TRBJ2-3|TRBV5-3
CARSLYRGLF
TGTGCCAGAAGCTTGTATCGAGGCCTTTTT
>.|TRBD1|13|TRBJ1-1|TRBV7-2
CASSLTGVTEAFF
TGTGCCAGCAGCTTAACAGGGGTCACTGAAGCTTTCTTT
>.|.|16|TRBJ1-5|TRBV7-2
CASSQLGGGGGQPQHF
TGTGCCAGCAGCCAACTGGGAGGGGGGGGCGGCCAGCCCCAGCATTTT
>.|.|23|TRBJ2-1|TRBV7-3
CASSLNSGSGSPTRPSSYNEQFF
TGTGCCAGCAGCTTAAATTCCGGTTCCGGGTCCCCCACGAGGCCGAGCTCCTACAATGAGCAGTTCTTC
>few|.|14|TRBJ1-3|TRBV19
CASGKGVSGNTIYF
TGTGCCTCAGGGAAGGGGGTATCTGGAAACACCATATATTTT